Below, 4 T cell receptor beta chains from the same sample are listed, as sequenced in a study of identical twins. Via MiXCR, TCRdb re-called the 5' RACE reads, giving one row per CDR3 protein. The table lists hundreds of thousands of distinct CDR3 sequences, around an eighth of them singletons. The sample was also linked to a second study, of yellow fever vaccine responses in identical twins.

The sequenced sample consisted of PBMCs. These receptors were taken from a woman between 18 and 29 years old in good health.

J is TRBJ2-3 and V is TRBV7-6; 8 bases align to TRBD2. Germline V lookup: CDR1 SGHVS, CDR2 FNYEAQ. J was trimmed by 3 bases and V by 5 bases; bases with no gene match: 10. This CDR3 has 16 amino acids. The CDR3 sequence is CASSEGTRLKTDTQYF. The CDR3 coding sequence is TGTGCCAGCAGCGAAGGGACTAGATTAAAGACAGATACGCAGTATTTT.

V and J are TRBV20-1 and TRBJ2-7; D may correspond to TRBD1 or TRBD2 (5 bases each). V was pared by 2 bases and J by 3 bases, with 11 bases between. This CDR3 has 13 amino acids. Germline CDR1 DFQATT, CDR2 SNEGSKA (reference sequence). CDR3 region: CSARYGTFYEQYF. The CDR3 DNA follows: TGCAGTGCTAGATATGGGACCTTCTACGAGCAGTACTTC.

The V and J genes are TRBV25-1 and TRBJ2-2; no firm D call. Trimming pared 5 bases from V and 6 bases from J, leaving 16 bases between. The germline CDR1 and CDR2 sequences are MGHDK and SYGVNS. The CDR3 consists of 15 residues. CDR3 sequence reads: CASSLSQLLPGELFF. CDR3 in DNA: TGTGCCAGCAGTTTATCGCAGCTTCTCCCCGGGGAGCTGTTTTTT.

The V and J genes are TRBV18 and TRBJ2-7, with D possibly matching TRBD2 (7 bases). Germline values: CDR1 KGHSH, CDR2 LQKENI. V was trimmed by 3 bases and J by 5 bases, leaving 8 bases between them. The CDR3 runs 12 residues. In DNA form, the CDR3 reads TGTGCCAGCTCACCGGGGGGGCACGAGCAGTACGTC. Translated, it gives CASSPGGHEQYV.